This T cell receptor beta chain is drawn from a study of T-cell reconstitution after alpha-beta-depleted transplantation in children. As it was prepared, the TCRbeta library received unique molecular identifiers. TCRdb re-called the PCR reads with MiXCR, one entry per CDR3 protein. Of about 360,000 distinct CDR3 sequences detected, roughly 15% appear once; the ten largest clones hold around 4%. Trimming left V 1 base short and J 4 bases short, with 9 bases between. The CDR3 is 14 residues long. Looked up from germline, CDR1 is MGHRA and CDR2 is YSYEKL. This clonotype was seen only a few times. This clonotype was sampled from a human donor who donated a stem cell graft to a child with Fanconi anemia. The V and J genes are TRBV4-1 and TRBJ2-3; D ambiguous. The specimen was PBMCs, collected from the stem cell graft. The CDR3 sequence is CASSQVGNADTQYF. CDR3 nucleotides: TGCGCCAGCAGCCAAGTAGGGAACGCAGATACGCAGTATTTT.